The 23 T cell receptor beta chains presented below share a single source sample, sequenced in a study of blood T cells in healthy people across ages. Primed by a sample-barcoded 5' primer and a J-beta primer mix, a second PCR proceeded for 7 to 11 cycles. TCRdb reprocessed the 5' RACE reads with MiXCR, giving one entry per CDR3 protein. The sample shows about 1.4 million distinct CDR3 sequences, roughly 59% of them seen only once. Sequencing was performed on blood. These receptor sequences come from a man in his late teens or twenties in good health.

The CDR3, as DNA: TGCAGTGCTGGGCCGTTGCAGGACCATAATGAAAAACTGTTTTTT. Its protein is CSAGPLQDHNEKLFF. The rearrangement joins TRBV20-1 to TRBJ1-4; no firm D call. CDR1 is DFQATT, CDR2 SNEGSKA, per germline (reference sequence). The CDR3 spans 15 residues. Trimming took 5 bases from V and 4 from J, leaving 17 bases between them.

The V gene is TRBV18, the J gene TRBJ2-3; D is undetermined. CDR1 and CDR2 (germline): KGHSH, LQKENI. Deletions cut 2 bases from V and 5 bases from J, with 8 bases between. The CDR3 sequence is 13 residues long. The CDR3 DNA reads TGTGCCAGCTCACCAGTTACGGGAGATACGCAGTATTTT. Amino acid sequence: CASSPVTGDTQYF.

Details on this clonotype: A junction boundary mismatches the germline segment, possibly from a read error. The chain is built from TRBV28 and TRBJ1-1; D is unclear. This CDR3 is 15 amino acids long. Germline V gives CDR1 MDHEN, CDR2 SYDVKM. The CDR3 DNA follows: TGCGCCAGCAGCCGCACCGGACGCATGAACACTGAAGCTTTCTTT. This translates into CASSRTGRMNTEAFF.

This clonotype has just a few counts. The chain joins TRBV21-1 to TRBJ2-5. TRBV21-1 is described as a pseudogene. This CDR3 is built from 11 residues. Here the CDR3 reads CASINQETQYF. The DNA of the CDR3 is TGTGCCAGCATCAACCAAGAGACCCAGTACTTC.

This clonotype has only a few counts. The CDR3 region is CSVGYSGANVLTF. In DNA, the CDR3 is TGCAGCGTTGGTTACTCTGGGGCCAACGTCCTGACTTTC. The chain combines TRBV29-1 with TRBJ2-6; D is unclear. The CDR3 is 13 amino acids. Germline loops: CDR1 SQVTM, CDR2 ANQGSEA. Trimming stripped 4 bases from V and 0 bases from J, with 4 bases between.

This CDR3 is CSARSGNTGELFF. CDR3 nucleotides: TGCAGTGCACGGTCGGGCAACACCGGGGAGCTGTTTTTT. The chain employs TRBV20-1 and TRBJ2-2; D is uncertain. V lost 6 bases to trimming and J lost 2 bases, with 10 bases between them. CDR3 length: 13 residues. The germline V gene has CDR1 DFQATT and CDR2 SNEGSKA (reference sequence).

The rearrangement uses TRBV4-3 and TRBJ2-5; D remains ambiguous. The CDR3 length is 15 residues. Germline loops: CDR1 LGHNA, CDR2 YSLEER. Trimming took off 0 bases at V and 5 bases at J, with 13 bases between the two ends. The CDR3 loop is CASSQDPRVGETQYF. The CDR3 region has the DNA TGCGCCAGCAGCCAAGATCCTCGGGTCGGGGAGACCCAGTACTTC.

Comment on this clonotype: A junction boundary mismatches the germline segment, possibly from a read error. The chain has TRBV12-3 or TRBV12-4 and TRBJ2-4; tentatively, D is TRBD2 (5 bases). The tail of the sequence fits TRBJ2-7 better, so the J call may be wrong. The CDR3 sequence is 15 residues long. The CDR3 region is CASSLALGLFHEQYF. In DNA, the CDR3 is TGTGCCAGTAGTTTAGCTTTAGGACTTTTCCACGAGCAGTACTTC.

V usage is TRBV7-2 and J usage is TRBJ1-2; D remains unclear. The CDR3 has 11 amino acids. CDR1 and CDR2 from the germline V gene are SGHTA and FQGNSA. Deletions cut 5 bases from V and 12 bases from J, with 13 bases between. CDR3 amino acids: CASSLGRRHTF. Here the CDR3 DNA reads TGTGCCAGCAGCCTGGGGAGGCGGCACACCTTC.

The chain links TRBV7-9 to TRBJ2-1; unclear D gene. Trimming removed 5 bases at V and 5 bases at J, with 16 bases between. CDR3 length equals 15 residues. CDR1 and CDR2 (germline): SEHNR, FQNEAQ (reference sequence). CDR3: CASSPIDLGNNEQFF. CDR3 sequence (DNA): TGTGCCAGCAGCCCGATCGACCTGGGGAACAATGAGCAGTTCTTC.

The V gene is TRBV29-1, the J gene TRBJ1-1; no firm D call. The germline V gene has CDR1 SQVTM and CDR2 ANQGSEA. Trimming cost V 4 bases and J 0 bases, with 9 bases left between them. The CDR3 has 13 amino acids. CDR3 sequence reads: CSVVQRMNTEAFF. CDR3 bases: TGCAGCGTTGTACAGCGTATGAACACTGAAGCTTTCTTT.

J is TRBJ2-2 and V is TRBV14, with a weak D call TRBD2 (5 bases). Germline CDR1 reads SGHDN; CDR2 reads FVKESK. V was trimmed by 6 bases and J by 7 bases, leaving 18 bases between them. This CDR3 contains 15 residues. This chain's CDR3 is CASSLQPSAGGELFF. CDR3 coding DNA: TGTGCCAGCAGTCTCCAGCCCTCCGCGGGCGGGGAGCTGTTTTTT.

The V and J genes are TRBV14 and TRBJ2-6, with D perhaps matching TRBD1 (6 bases). This CDR3 comprises 15 residues. Germline V lookup: CDR1 SGHDN, CDR2 FVKESK. Trimming left V 6 bases short and J 4 bases short, with 13 bases between. CDR3 sequence reads: CASSHRESGANVLTF. The CDR3 DNA is TGTGCCAGCAGTCACAGGGAATCGGGGGCCAACGTCCTGACTTTC. The full variable domain, in which reference TRBV14 and TRBJ2-6 provide the parts outside the CDR3, is EAGVTQFPSHSVIEKGQTVTLRCDPISGHDNLYWYRRVMGKEIKFLLHFVKESKQDESGMPNNRFLAERTGGTYSTLKVQPAELEDSGVYFCASSHRESGANVLTFGAGSRLTVL.

The chain joins TRBV7-7 to TRBJ2-7; 8 positions agree with TRBD1. TRBJ2-5 matches the DNA end more closely, so the J call is doubtful. Per germline, CDR1 SSHAT and CDR2 FNYEAQ (reference sequence). This CDR3 has 15 residues. CDR3 DNA sequence: TGTGCTGGCAGCTTAGGACCGGACAGGGAAGAGACCCAGTACTTC. Translating gives CAGSLGPDREETQYF.

This clonotype was counted a few times. The J gene is TRBJ1-5, the V gene TRBV12-3 or TRBV12-4, with D unresolved. V was clipped by 2 bases and J by 0 bases, with 5 bases between them. There are 14 residues in the CDR3. The CDR3 region is CASSLQNSNQPQHF. The DNA for the CDR3 is TGTGCCAGCAGTTTACAGAATAGCAATCAGCCCCAGCATTTT.

The chain joins TRBV29-1 to TRBJ2-1; D may be TRBD2 (5 bases). The length of the CDR3 is 14 residues. Germline V gene lookup returns CDR1 SQVTM and CDR2 ANQGSEA. The V and J ends lost 4 bases and 0 bases respectively, with 10 bases between them. The CDR3 protein is CSVGGYSSYNEQFF. CDR3 nucleotide sequence: TGCAGCGTTGGCGGGTACAGCTCCTACAATGAGCAGTTCTTC.

J is TRBJ2-1 and V is TRBV29-1; D is unclear. Germline V lookup: CDR1 SQVTM, CDR2 ANQGSEA. Deletions cut 5 bases from V and 3 bases from J, with 11 bases between. The CDR3 length is 13 residues. CDR3 nucleotides: TGCAGCGTTAGCCCTGGCGGCTACAATGAGCAGTTCTTC. Its protein product is CSVSPGGYNEQFF.

This chain uses TRBV7-6 with TRBJ1-1; D gene uncertain. V was clipped by 5 bases and J by 1 base, with 20 bases between them. Germline CDR1 reads SGHVS; CDR2 reads FNYEAQ. The CDR3 is made up of 17 amino acids. The CDR3 coding sequence is TGTGCCAGCAGCCACGTCCCCGTGGTCATTGCGAACACTGAAGCTTTCTTT. Its translation is CASSHVPVVIANTEAFF.

The chain links TRBV28 to TRBJ2-7; D is uncertain. Germline V gene data show CDR1 as MDHEN and CDR2 as SYDVKM. Trimming stripped 6 bases from V and 6 bases from J, with 9 bases between. The length of the CDR3 is 11 residues. The CDR3 sequence is CASSRFSEQYF. As DNA, the CDR3 is TGTGCCAGCAGCAGGTTCAGCGAGCAGTACTTC.

The chain employs TRBV6-5 and TRBJ1-5, with D uncertain. This CDR3 has 14 amino acids. Trimming removed 0 bases from V and 9 bases from J, with 12 bases in between. Per germline, CDR1 MNHEY and CDR2 SVGAGI. The CDR3 bases are TGTGCCAGCAGTTACTCTCAGGCTGTGGGGCCCCAGCATTTT. Protein product: CASSYSQAVGPQHF.

This chain connects TRBV29-1 to TRBJ1-3; D call uncertain. V was shortened by 7 bases and J by 4 bases, with 5 bases between the two germline ends. The CDR3 extends over 10 amino acids. The germline gives CDR1 SQVTM, CDR2 ANQGSEA. CDR3 sequence (DNA): TGCAGCGCCCGGGGAAACACCATATATTTT. It yields the protein CSARGNTIYF.

The chain recombines TRBV20-1 with TRBJ2-4; 8 bases align to TRBD2. J was trimmed by 0 bases and V by 1 base; bases with no gene match: 11. The CDR3 is made up of 18 amino acids. From germline, CDR1 is DFQATT and CDR2 SNEGSKA (reference sequence). The CDR3 sequence is CSARVWSGGNLAKNIQYF. Here the CDR3 DNA reads TGCAGTGCTAGAGTTTGGAGCGGGGGTAATCTAGCCAAAAACATTCAGTACTTC.

This chain uses TRBV28 with TRBJ1-2; no clear D. Trimming took 5 bases from V and 3 from J, leaving 13 bases between them. The CDR3 extends over 14 amino acids. CDR1 and CDR2 from the germline V gene are MDHEN and SYDVKM. CDR3 sequence: CASSQVDFDYGYTF. The CDR3 region has the DNA TGTGCCAGCAGTCAGGTCGACTTTGACTATGGCTACACCTTC.